These T cell receptor beta chains were read from a single sample in a study of blood T cell repertoires in COVID-19. TCRdb keeps only in-frame clones here, not all; method: immunoSEQ multiplex PCR. The sample has 150,000 or so clones, 80% to 90% seen once. The source material was peripheral blood. The receptors here all came from a young man with COVID-19, enrolled during active disease. The CDR3 runs from the conserved cysteine through the conserved F or W. Each record gives: J gene, V gene, clone size, D gene, CDR3 protein, CDR3 DNA. The D gene is left open where the match is weak. Only part of the rows carry a size: once, few, many, or a class if the clone is expanded.

TRBJ2-7 TRBV28 NA NA CASSSLIGFEQYF TGTGCCAGCAGTAGCCTCATCGGTTTCGAGCAGTACTTC
TRBJ2-7 TRBV7-8 NA NA CASRAGLNNYEQYF TGTGCCAGCAGGGCGGGACTGAACAATTACGAGCAGTACTTC
TRBJ2-1 TRBV9 once TRBD2 CASSPNLAGVDEQFF TGTGCCAGCAGCCCCAATTTAGCGGGAGTCGATGAGCAGTTCTTC
TRBJ2-7 TRBV24-1 NA NA CATSPSQGTYEQYF TGTGCCACCAGTCCTTCACAGGGAACCTACGAGCAGTACTTC
TRBJ1-6 TRBV5-4 NA NA CASSLEDGPLHF TGTGCCAGCAGCTTGGAAGACGGGCCCCTCCACTTT
TRBJ2-3 TRBV4-3 NA NA CASSQGAWGGTDTQYF TGCGCCAGCAGCCAAGGCGCCTGGGGGGGCACAGATACGCAGTATTTT
TRBJ1-1 TRBV28 NA NA CASSLLAGFLLGTEAFF TGTGCCAGCAGTTTACTTGCAGGGTTTCTTTTGGGCACTGAAGCTTTCTTT
TRBJ2-3 TRBV4-3 NA TRBD2 CASSQEAGGADTQYF TGCGCCAGCAGCCAAGAGGCGGGGGGCGCAGATACGCAGTATTTT
TRBJ2-4 TRBV9 NA NA CASSAAGGNIQYF TGTGCCAGCAGCGCTGCCGGGGGAAACATTCAGTACTTC
TRBJ2-3 TRBV4-1 NA NA CASSQEGGTDTQYF TGCGCCAGCAGCCAAGAAGGGGGCACAGATACGCAGTATTTT
TRBJ1-5 TRBV19 NA NA CASSMRRDQPQHF TGTGCCAGTAGTATGCGACGGGATCAGCCCCAGCATTTT
TRBJ1-2 TRBV6-5 NA NA CASSRQGTLYGYTF TGTGCCAGCAGCCGTCAGGGAACCCTTTATGGCTACACCTTC
TRBJ2-2 TRBV11-3 NA TRBD1 CASSLMGQGYTGELFF TGTGCCAGCAGCTTAATGGGACAGGGTTACACCGGGGAGCTGTTTTTT
TRBJ2-5 TRBV27 NA TRBD1 CASSTGGRQETQYF TGTGCCAGCAGTACAGGGGGACGGCAAGAGACCCAGTACTTC
TRBJ2-5 TRBV4-2 NA TRBD1 CASSPRDSEKETQYF TGTGCCAGCAGCCCCCGGGACAGCGAAAAAGAGACCCAGTACTTC
TRBJ2-2 TRBV2 NA TRBD1 CASNWDRGSGELFF TGTGCCAGCAATTGGGACAGGGGTTCCGGGGAGCTGTTTTTT
TRBJ1-6 TRBV6-5 once TRBD1 CASNQDRAQSPLHF TGTGCCAGCAACCAGGACAGGGCACAATCACCCCTCCACTTT
TRBJ2-1 TRBV9 NA NA CASSPRPGANEQFF TGTGCCAGCAGCCCTCGGCCGGGAGCCAATGAGCAGTTCTTC
TRBJ2-1 TRBV27 once NA CASSSLKRAQYNEQFF TGTGCCAGCAGTTCTCTTAAGCGGGCTCAGTACAATGAGCAGTTCTTC
TRBJ2-2 TRBV11-2 NA NA CASRFNGELFF TGTGCCAGCAGGTTCAACGGGGAGCTGTTTTTT
TRBJ2-7 TRBV5-1 NA NA CASSSPGQTYEQYF TGCGCCAGCAGCTCCCCGGGACAAACCTACGAGCAGTACTTC
TRBJ1-5 TRBV27 NA NA CASSSGLPLEPQHF TGTGCCAGCAGCTCGGGACTCCCTCTGGAGCCCCAGCATTTT
TRBJ2-1 TRBV15 NA NA CATSRSLLGGEDNEQFF TGTGCCACCAGCAGGTCTCTCCTTGGTGGGGAGGACAATGAGCAGTTCTTC
TRBJ2-7 TRBV7-9 NA TRBD1 CASSSIRDRTYEQYF TGTGCCAGCAGCTCGATCCGGGACAGGACCTACGAGCAGTACTTC
TRBJ2-7 TRBV28 NA TRBD2 CASSLDGGIEYEQYF TGTGCCAGCAGTTTGGACGGGGGGATCGAGTACGAGCAGTACTTC
TRBJ1-2 TRBV15 NA NA CATSRVTAGYYGYTF TGTGCCACCAGCAGAGTGACGGCGGGGTACTATGGCTACACCTTC
TRBJ2-2 TRBV14 NA TRBD1 CASSHRGRRNGELFF TGTGCCAGCAGCCACAGGGGGCGACGGAACGGGGAGCTGTTTTTT
TRBJ2-1 TRBV6-2/TRBV6-3 NA TRBD2 CASSYASGRSKEFF TGTGCCAGCAGTTACGCTAGCGGGAGGTCCAAGGAGTTCTTC
TRBJ2-1 TRBV6-5 NA NA CASSRGQLQHNEQFF TGTGCCAGCAGCCGCGGACAGCTCCAACACAATGAGCAGTTCTTC
TRBJ2-3 TRBV20-1 NA TRBD2 CSASLTSGTDTQYF TGCAGTGCTAGTTTAACTAGCGGCACAGATACGCAGTATTTT
TRBJ2-2 TRBV9 NA TRBD2 CASSVSGTSGSNGGELFF TGTGCCAGCAGCGTCTCCGGGACTAGCGGGAGTAACGGCGGGGAGCTGTTTTTT
TRBJ2-2 TRBV9 NA NA CASSPRRSGTGELFF TGTGCCAGCAGCCCCCGGAGGAGCGGCACCGGGGAGCTGTTTTTT
TRBJ2-7 TRBV27 NA TRBD2 CASRSIIRGGPSEQYF TGTGCCAGCAGGTCCATAATAAGGGGAGGGCCTAGCGAGCAGTACTTC
TRBJ1-4 TRBV28 NA TRBD1 CASSPGDRGEKLFF TGTGCCAGCAGTCCTGGCGACAGGGGGGAAAAACTGTTTTTT
TRBJ1-2 TRBV5-6 NA NA CASSAYGVYGYTF TGTGCCAGCAGCGCCTACGGGGTCTATGGCTACACCTTC
TRBJ1-2 TRBV6-5 NA TRBD1 CASIQRTGGNYGYTF TGTGCCAGCATCCAAAGGACAGGCGGAAACTATGGCTACACCTTC
TRBJ2-7 TRBV7-2 NA TRBD1 CASSLGQGGYEQYF TGTGCCAGCAGCTTGGGACAGGGGGGCTACGAGCAGTACTTC
TRBJ1-2 TRBV5-8 NA TRBD1 CASSLKTGPYGYTF TGTGCCAGCAGCTTGAAGACAGGGCCTTATGGCTACACCTTC
TRBJ2-3 TRBV6-5 NA NA CASTLTGSQMDTQYF TGTGCCAGCACCTTAACAGGGTCCCAGATGGATACGCAGTATTTT
TRBJ1-5 TRBV19 NA NA CASSIGSRQAHPWDQPQHF TGTGCCAGTAGTATAGGGAGTAGACAGGCACATCCTTGGGATCAGCCCCAGCATTTT
TRBJ1-2 TRBV27 NA TRBD1 CASSSDQGVRDGYTF TGTGCCAGCAGTTCAGACCAGGGGGTCCGGGATGGCTACACCTTC
TRBJ2-7 TRBV6-6 NA TRBD2 CASSSRGTTYEQYF TGTGCCAGCAGTTCCCGGGGGACTACCTACGAGCAGTACTTC
TRBJ2-1 TRBV11-2 NA TRBD2 CASSLVSGSGYNEQFF TGTGCCAGCAGCTTAGTTAGCGGGAGTGGCTACAATGAGCAGTTCTTC
TRBJ2-1 TRBV16 NA NA CASSRNPLINRVKRYNEQFF TGTGCCAGCAGCCGAAACCCCCTTATTAACAGGGTTAAAAGGTACAATGAGCAGTTCTTC
TRBJ2-7 TRBV5-4 NA TRBD1 CASSVGQGKLEQYF TGTGCCAGCAGCGTGGGACAGGGGAAACTAGAGCAGTACTTC
TRBJ1-3 TRBV6-6 NA TRBD1 CASSRDRAGNTIYF TGTGCCAGCAGTCGGGACAGGGCGGGAAACACCATATATTTT
TRBJ2-1 TRBV2 once NA CASSDLLGRNEQFF TGTGCCAGCAGTGATCTGCTCGGTCGTAATGAGCAGTTCTTC
TRBJ2-7 TRBV18 NA TRBD1 CASSPLTGSSNEQYF TGTGCCAGCTCACCTTTGACAGGGTCTTCGAACGAGCAGTACTTC
TRBJ2-7 TRBV27 NA TRBD1 CASSTGTGLVYEQYF TGTGCCAGCAGCACCGGGACAGGGCTTGTGTACGAGCAGTACTTC
TRBJ2-3 TRBV9 NA NA CASSVDPGGPDTQYF TGTGCCAGCAGCGTAGATCCAGGGGGGCCAGATACGCAGTATTTT